This T cell receptor beta chain emerged from a study of shared clonotypes between healthy human individuals. Study-level findings and limits: Rarefaction gave evidence that sorted-subset sequencing remained incomplete despite large depth.

This CDR3 is built from 13 residues. In germline, CDR1 is SSHAT, CDR2 FNYEAQ (reference sequence). The protocol was immunoSEQ multiplex PCR, while the TCRdb copy is restricted to in-frame clones and leaves out a portion. This repertoire shows about 1 million clones, more than 60% found once; its top ten account for approximately 1.5%. As concerns this clone: Its specificity is not known. At one of its ends the junction is not consistent with the germline gene, which may arise from a read error.

What was sequenced was memory CD4+ T cells sorted from blood. Subset: CD45RA-negative fraction. The chain combines TRBV7-7 with TRBJ2-5; TRBD1 is a possible D gene (6 bases). This TCR derives from a man aged 18 to 30 in good health. The CDR3 spells CASSSNREETQYF. CDR3 bases: TGTGCTAGCAGCTCGAACAGGGAAGAGACCCAGTACTTC.